This TCR beta chain appears in the sequencing data of a study of blood T cell repertoires in COVID-19. The overall study: Collection of acute and convalescent COVID-19 samples took place in the United States, Italy and Spain. The cDNA or gDNA used as material had been derived from T cells, B-cell-depleted T cells, or PBMCs.

The Seattle patients, enrolled during active infection, were followed longitudinally. V trimming: 4 bases; J trimming: 5 bases; junction bases outside the gene matches: 2. Germline V gene lookup returns CDR1 SGHRS and CDR2 YFSETQ. The CDR3 length is 15 residues. In the study's own analysis: Reference gene primer amplification gave estimated nucleated cell counts. Assay: immunoSEQ multiplex PCR; the TCRdb copy retains only in-frame clones and omits some. V, J and clone size reflect that table, while D and trimming were determined from the DNA. The table has 250,000 to 400,000 clones, approximately 88% seen once.

This chain uses TRBV5-1 with TRBJ2-1; 14 bases fit TRBD2. The source is a woman aged 25 to 39 with COVID-19, enrolled during active disease. The specimen sequenced was peripheral blood. CDR3 protein: CASSGGLAGDNEQFF. The CDR3 bases are TGCGCCAGCAGCGGGGGACTAGCGGGGGACAATGAGCAGTTCTTC.